Presented here are 20 T cell receptor beta chains from one specimen sequenced in a study of brain T cells in children with intractable seizures. The time point here: blood from clinic visit 5 months post-surgery; TSC patient then seizure free. The repertoire was sequenced with immunoSEQ multiplex PCR; TCRdb's copy has only in-frame clones and lacks some. The repertoire holds 340,000 or so clones, with 93% as singletons. This sample comprised peripheral blood, obtained 4 to 6 months after surgery. Receptor source: a boy in the first two years of life with tuberous sclerosis and intractable seizures.

The CDR3 bases are TGCGCCAGCAGCTCTCCGGAGCAGGGGAACGAGCAGTACTTC. As protein: CASSSPEQGNEQYF. The gene calls are TRBV5-1 and TRBJ2-7; D possibly corresponds to TRBD1 (6 bases). This CDR3 has 14 amino acids. Germline CDR1 and CDR2: SGHRS and YFSETQ. The V end lost 3 bases, the J end lost 5 bases, and 15 bases lay between the germline ends.

This chain uses TRBV15 with TRBJ2-7, with 10 bases matching TRBD1. The CDR3 is 13 residues long. Germline V gene sequence: CDR1 LNHNV, CDR2 YYDKDF (reference sequence). After removal of 8 bases from V and 3 bases from J, the junction contained 4 bases not matched to a gene. The CDR3 DNA follows: TGTGCCACCTCCGGGACAGGGGACTACGAGCAGTACTTC. This encodes CATSGTGDYEQYF.

The V call is TRBV29-1, the J call TRBJ2-6; D remains unclear. The CDR3 totals 13 residues. In germline, CDR1 is SQVTM, CDR2 ANQGSEA. Trimming shortened V by 3 bases and J by 0 bases, and 3 bases separated the two germline ends. CDR3 loop: CSVDSSGANVLTF. The CDR3 DNA reads TGCAGCGTTGACAGCTCTGGGGCCAACGTCCTGACTTTC.

The V gene is TRBV2, the J gene TRBJ2-1, with D possibly TRBD2 on 7 matching bases. Germline loops: CDR1 SNHLY, CDR2 FYNNEI. The CDR3 length is 15 residues. Between the trimmed V and J ends, which lost 6 bases and 2 bases, there was a span of 14 bases. This CDR3 is CASRLGGGPYNEQFF. The CDR3 bases are TGTGCCAGCAGGTTAGGGGGGGGGCCCTACAATGAGCAGTTCTTC.

The rearrangement uses TRBV5-1 and TRBJ2-3, with D uncertain. The ends were cut back, 0 bases at V and 6 bases at J, with 8 bases in the middle. The germline V gene has CDR1 SGHRS and CDR2 YFSETQ. This CDR3 has 13 residues. CDR3 protein: CASSLEAPDTQYF. The CDR3 DNA reads as TGCGCCAGCAGCTTGGAAGCTCCGGATACGCAGTATTTT. The variable domain in full, completed from reference TRBV5-1 and TRBJ2-3, reads KAGVTQTPRYLIKTRGQQVTLSCSPISGHRSVSWYQQTPGQGLQFLFEYFSETQRNKGNFPGRFSGRQFSNSRSEMNVSTLELGDSALYLCASSLEAPDTQYFGPGTRLTVL.

A single count supports this clone. The rearrangement uses TRBV30 and TRBJ1-3; 7 bases are a match to TRBD1. Germline V gene lookup returns CDR1 GTSNPN and CDR2 SVGIG (reference sequence). With 3 bases clipped from V and 2 bases from J, the junction kept 7 bases outside the gene matches. The CDR3 is 15 amino acids. In DNA, the CDR3 is TGTGCCTGGAGCCCAGGGGGTAGTCCTGGAAACACCATATATTTT. Protein product: CAWSPGGSPGNTIYF.

The chain recombines TRBV6-2 or TRBV6-3 with TRBJ2-1; D is uncertain. The CDR3 length is 16 residues. Germline CDR1 and CDR2: MNHEY and SVGEGT. Trimming removed 6 bases from V and 2 bases from J, with 17 bases in between. The CDR3 nucleotides read TGTGCCAGCAGCGACCTAGTGGCCGCCCCCTACAATGAGCAGTTCTTC. Its translation is CASSDLVAAPYNEQFF.

The V call is TRBV29-1, the J call TRBJ2-7; 7 bases agree with TRBD1. Germline V gene lookup returns CDR1 SQVTM and CDR2 ANQGSEA. The CDR3 sequence is 13 residues long. Losses at the gene ends were 5 bases for V and 4 bases for J; bases not matched to a gene: 8. This CDR3 reads CSVTRQGAYEQYF. CDR3 bases: TGCAGCGTTACCCGACAGGGAGCATACGAGCAGTACTTC.

The chain carries TRBV3-1 (or the pseudogene TRBV3-2) and TRBJ2-5, with D possibly matching TRBD2 (6 bases). CDR3 length: 13 amino acids. The germline V gene has CDR1 LGHDT and CDR2 YNNKEL (reference sequence). V lost 4 bases to trimming and J lost 5 bases, with 11 bases between them. The chain's CDR3 is CASSRLGGETQYF. Written as DNA, the CDR3 is TGTGCCAGCAGCCGACTTGGGGGGGAGACCCAGTACTTC.

The V and J genes are TRBV9 and TRBJ1-2; D uncertain. The germline CDR1 and CDR2 sequences are SGDLS and YYNGEE. This CDR3 has 12 residues. V was trimmed by 4 bases and J by 8 bases, leaving 12 bases between them. CDR3: CASSTGGGGYTF. The CDR3 coding sequence is TGTGCCAGCAGCACCGGCGGTGGGGGCTACACCTTC.

V gene TRBV11-2 combines with J gene TRBJ2-1; 14 bases are shared with TRBD2. CDR3 size: 16 residues. Per germline, CDR1 SGHAT and CDR2 FQNNGV. Germline trimming cut 5 bases from V and 7 bases from J; bases unmatched to any gene: 7. CDR3 DNA: TGTGCCAGCAGCCCCTGGACTAGCGGGAGGAAAAATGAGCAGTTCTTC. Translating gives CASSPWTSGRKNEQFF.

V is TRBV5-6 and J is TRBJ2-5; maybe TRBD1 (5 bases). Germline-derived CDR1 and CDR2 are SGHDT and YYEEEE. The CDR3 covers 15 residues. Trimming removed 0 bases from V and 5 bases from J, with 14 bases in between. The DNA for the CDR3 is TGTGCCAGCAGCTTGGTTCCAGGGAAGAGGGAGACCCAGTACTTC. Translation gives CASSLVPGKRETQYF.

The gene calls are TRBV6-5 and TRBJ2-5, with 8 bases aligning to TRBD2. Losses at the gene ends were 6 bases for V and 3 bases for J; bases not matched to a gene: 3. The CDR3 has 13 amino acids. Germline V gene data show CDR1 as MNHEY and CDR2 as SVGAGI. CDR3: CASRPGGEETQYF. The CDR3 DNA is TGTGCCAGCAGGCCGGGAGGGGAAGAGACCCAGTACTTC.

This clone was detected only once. The DNA of the CDR3 is TGTGCCAGCAGCCAAGAAATGGGACTAGTCTACAATGAGCAGTTCTTC. It is translated as CASSQEMGLVYNEQFF. The chain has TRBV4-2 and TRBJ2-1; TRBD2 agrees at 8 bases. CDR1 is LGHNA and CDR2 is YNFKEQ in the germline V gene. This CDR3 has 16 amino acids. J gave up 3 bases and V 0 bases, and 4 bases lay outside the gene matches.

The chain employs TRBV3-1 (or the pseudogene TRBV3-2) and TRBJ2-5; 10 positions match TRBD2. Germline lookup yields CDR1 LGHDT and CDR2 YNNKEL (reference sequence). The CDR3 totals 18 residues. V lost 0 bases to trimming and J lost 4 bases; unmatched junction nucleotides: 11. CDR3 bases: TGTGCCAGCAGCCAAGATCCCGCTAGCGGGGGCCCGAGAGAGACCCAGTACTTC. This translates into CASSQDPASGGPRETQYF.

The chain carries TRBV21-1 and TRBJ2-7; no DNA check was done on the table's D call, TRBD1. TRBV21-1 is marked as a pseudogene. CDR3 size: 14 residues. CDR3 in amino acids: CASRSRQGDYEQYF. CDR3 in DNA: TGTGCCAGCAGGTCCAGACAGGGGGATTACGAGCAGTACTTC.

This clone was seen a few times. The CDR3 nucleotides read TGTGCCAGCAGCGTAGGAGGGGGCCTTAATGAAAAACTGTTTTTT. Amino acid sequence: CASSVGGGLNEKLFF. The chain joins TRBV9 to TRBJ1-4, with 7 bases that match TRBD1. The CDR3 contains 15 residues. V lost 0 bases and J lost 4; bases outside the gene matches: 3. Germline CDR1 reads SGDLS; CDR2 reads YYNGEE.

This clone was detected a few times. The chain recombines TRBV6-6 with TRBJ2-5; TRBD2 aligns across 7 bases. V lost 7 bases, J lost 1 base, and 3 bases stayed unmatched. This CDR3 contains 13 residues. Germline V gives CDR1 MNHNY, CDR2 SVGAGI (reference sequence). CDR3 loop: CASKTSVQETQYF. DNA of the CDR3: TGTGCCAGCAAAACTAGCGTCCAAGAGACCCAGTACTTC.

The V gene is TRBV19, the J gene TRBJ2-7, with D unresolved. In germline, CDR1 is LNHDA, CDR2 SQIVND (reference sequence). The CDR3 has 15 residues. Trimming stripped 0 bases from V and 2 bases from J, with 11 bases between. The CDR3 region has the DNA TGTGCCAGTAGTATAGATATTTCAGATACCTACGAGCAGTACTTC. This codes for CASSIDISDTYEQYF. Complete variable domain (other parts from reference TRBV19 and TRBJ2-7): DGGITQSPKYLFRKEGQNVTLSCEQNLNHDAMYWYRQDPGQGLRLIYYSQIVNDFQKGDIAEGYSVSREKKESFPLTVTSAQKNPTAFYLCASSIDISDTYEQYFGPGTRLTVT.

V and J are TRBV5-1 and TRBJ2-7; D is unresolved. Per the germline V gene, CDR1 is SGHRS and CDR2 is YFSETQ. Trimming shortened V by 8 bases and J by 2 bases, and 17 bases separated the two germline ends. The CDR3 has 14 amino acids. DNA for the CDR3: TGCGCCAGTCGGCTCGGACCCCGGCCCTACGAGCAGTACTTC. Its protein product is CASRLGPRPYEQYF.